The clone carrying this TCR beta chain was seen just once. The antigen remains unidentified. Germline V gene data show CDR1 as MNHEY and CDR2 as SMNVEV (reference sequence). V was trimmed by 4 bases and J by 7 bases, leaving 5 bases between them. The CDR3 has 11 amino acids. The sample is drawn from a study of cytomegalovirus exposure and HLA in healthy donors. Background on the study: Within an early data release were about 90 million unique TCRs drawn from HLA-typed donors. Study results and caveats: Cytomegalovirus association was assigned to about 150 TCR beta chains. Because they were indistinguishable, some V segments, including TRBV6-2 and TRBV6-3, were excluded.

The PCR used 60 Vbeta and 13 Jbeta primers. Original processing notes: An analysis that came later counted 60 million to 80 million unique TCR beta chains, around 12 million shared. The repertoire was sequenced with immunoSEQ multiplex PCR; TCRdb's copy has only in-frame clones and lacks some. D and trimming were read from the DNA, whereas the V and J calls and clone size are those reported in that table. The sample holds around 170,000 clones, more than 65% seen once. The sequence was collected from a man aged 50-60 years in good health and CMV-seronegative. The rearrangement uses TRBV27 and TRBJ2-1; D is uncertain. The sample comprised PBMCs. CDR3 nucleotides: TGTGCCAGCAGTTCCTTTAATGAGCAGTTCTTC. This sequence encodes CASSSFNEQFF.